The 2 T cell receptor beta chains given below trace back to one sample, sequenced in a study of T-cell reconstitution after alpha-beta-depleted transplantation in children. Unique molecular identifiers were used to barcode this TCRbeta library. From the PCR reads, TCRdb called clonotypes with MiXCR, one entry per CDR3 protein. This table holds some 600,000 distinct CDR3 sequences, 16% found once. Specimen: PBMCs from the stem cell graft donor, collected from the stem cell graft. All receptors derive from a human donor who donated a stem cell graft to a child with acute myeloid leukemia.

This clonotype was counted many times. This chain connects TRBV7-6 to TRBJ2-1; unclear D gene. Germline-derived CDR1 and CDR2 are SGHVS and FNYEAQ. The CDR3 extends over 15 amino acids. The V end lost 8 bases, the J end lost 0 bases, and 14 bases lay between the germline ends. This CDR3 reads CASAKWVYSYNEQFF. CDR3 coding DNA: TGTGCCAGCGCTAAGTGGGTTTACTCCTACAATGAGCAGTTCTTC.

DNA of the CDR3: TGTGCCAGCTCCTCTAGGCAGGGGAGCGGGTCGGAGACCCAGTACTTC. Residues: CASSSRQGSGSETQYF. This rearrangement joins TRBV18 to TRBJ2-5; D tentatively fits TRBD1 or TRBD2 (6 bases each). This CDR3 is built from 16 residues. V lost 6 bases and J 5 bases, leaving 22 bases between the germline ends. The germline gives CDR1 KGHSH, CDR2 LQKENI.